This TCR beta chain was documented in a study of blood T cell repertoires in COVID-19. Across the study: Acute and convalescent COVID-19 specimens originated in the United States, Italy and Spain. Sources were T cells, B-cell-depleted T cells, or PBMCs; the material itself was cDNA or gDNA.

This CDR3 comprises 15 residues. With V trimmed by 2 bases and J by 2 bases, 4 bases remained unmatched. Germline-derived CDR1 and CDR2 are SGHKS and YYEKEE (reference sequence). Study processing details: For nucleated cells, counts were estimated from reference gene primer amplification. Assay used: immunoSEQ multiplex PCR; TCRdb lists only in-frame clones, some missing. The V and J calls and clone size are taken from that table; D and trimming were inferred from the DNA. Of around 140,000 clones listed, around nine tenths are singletons. The genes are TRBV5-5 and TRBJ1-3; 7 bases are a match to TRBD1. Material: peripheral blood. This sequence originates from a woman in her forties or fifties with active or convalescent COVID-19. The CDR3 here is CASSLGQDPGNTIYF. DNA of the CDR3: TGTGCCAGCAGCTTAGGACAGGACCCTGGAAACACCATATATTTT.